Listed below are T cell receptor beta chains from one sample, sequenced in a study of blood T cell repertoires in COVID-19. The data were produced by immunoSEQ multiplex PCR, yet TCRdb's version contains in-frame clones alone and is incomplete. The sample includes 250,000 to 350,000 clones, 70% to 90% of them seen just once. The sequenced material came from PBMCs or T cells enriched from blood (not recorded which). These receptors all stem from a woman aged 25 to 45 who had recovered from COVID-19. The CDR3 runs from the conserved cysteine through the conserved F or W. D genes are given only for firm matches. Not every row has a clone size; where given, it reads once, few, many or a size class.

j_gene,v_gene,abundance,d_gene,CDR3aa,CDR3nt
TRBJ2-7,TRBV11-2,NA,NA,CASSLSRVESYEQYF,TGTGCCAGCAGCTTAAGCAGGGTAGAGTCCTACGAGCAGTACTTC
TRBJ2-7,TRBV28,NA,NA,CASSPGGSLRGYEQYF,TGTGCCAGCAGTCCCGGCGGCTCCCTCCGGGGTTACGAGCAGTACTTC
TRBJ2-1,TRBV27,NA,TRBD1,CASSSPGQGPTRYNEQFF,TGTGCCAGCAGTTCACCGGGACAGGGCCCCACGCGCTACAATGAGCAGTTCTTC
TRBJ2-1,TRBV15,NA,TRBD1,CATSRQRDRGGNEQFF,TGTGCCACCAGCAGACAACGGGACAGGGGAGGTAATGAGCAGTTCTTC
TRBJ2-1,TRBV27,NA,TRBD2,CASSLYPGLSSYNEQFF,TGTGCCAGCAGTTTATACCCGGGACTAAGCTCCTACAATGAGCAGTTCTTC
TRBJ2-7,TRBV29-1,NA,TRBD2,CSVKGLAGPMEQYF,TGCAGCGTGAAAGGGCTAGCGGGCCCCATGGAGCAGTACTTC
TRBJ1-1,TRBV28,NA,NA,CASSLLGGGTEAFF,TGTGCCAGCAGTTTATTGGGTGGAGGCACTGAAGCTTTCTTT
TRBJ2-7,TRBV6-1,NA,TRBD1,CASSEALTGTGVEQYF,TGTGCCAGCAGTGAAGCGCTTACCGGGACAGGGGTCGAGCAGTACTTC
TRBJ2-4,TRBV6-1,NA,TRBD1,CASSEGGGRAKNIQYF,TGTGCCAGCAGTGAAGGAGGGGGCCGAGCCAAAAACATTCAGTACTTC
TRBJ2-1,TRBV19,once,TRBD1,CASSADRDYNEQFF,TGTGCCAGTAGTGCGGACAGGGATTACAATGAGCAGTTCTTC
TRBJ2-7,TRBV15,NA,NA,CATRGGQGRAYEQYF,TGTGCCACCAGGGGGGGGCAGGGTCGCGCCTACGAGCAGTACTTC
TRBJ1-5,TRBV11-2,NA,NA,CASSLDWGSMADQPQHF,TGTGCCAGCAGCTTAGATTGGGGCAGTATGGCGGACCAGCCCCAGCATTTT
TRBJ2-7,TRBV6-6,NA,TRBD1,CASRDSSHEQYF,TGTGCCAGCCGGGACAGTAGCCACGAGCAGTACTTC
TRBJ1-6,TRBV19,NA,NA,CASNRQAAVMGSPLHF,TGTGCCAGTAATCGACAGGCAGCCGTTATGGGTTCACCCCTCCACTTT
TRBJ1-2,TRBV4-1,NA,TRBD1,CASSQTDRDLWGYTF,TGCGCCAGCAGCCAGACGGACAGGGACCTATGGGGCTACACCTTC
TRBJ2-1,TRBV5-1,once,TRBD2,CASRRIGTSGVSRDNEQFF,TGCGCCAGCAGACGGATCGGGACTAGCGGGGTTTCACGCGACAATGAGCAGTTCTTC
TRBJ1-1,TRBV7-2,NA,NA,CASSLGVEVGNTEAFF,TGTGCCAGCAGCTTAGGGGTCGAGGTAGGAAACACTGAAGCTTTCTTT
TRBJ2-7,TRBV28,NA,NA,CASSLQGREYEQYF,TGTGCCAGCAGTCTTCAAGGCAGGGAATACGAGCAGTACTTC
TRBJ1-3,TRBV6-5,NA,NA,CASRGASGNTIYF,TGTGCCAGCAGGGGGGCCTCTGGAAACACCATATATTTT
TRBJ1-5,TRBV7-9,NA,TRBD1,CASSFGQGANQPQHF,TGTGCCAGCAGCTTTGGACAGGGGGCCAATCAGCCCCAGCATTTT
TRBJ2-7,TRBV6-2/TRBV6-3,NA,NA,CASSYEFSGAGAYEQYF,TGTGCCAGCAGTTACGAGTTTTCCGGGGCAGGGGCCTACGAGCAGTACTTC
TRBJ2-7,TRBV5-1,NA,NA,CASSLVVGNYEQYF,TGCGCCAGCAGCTTGGTAGTGGGCAACTACGAGCAGTACTTC
TRBJ1-2,TRBV24-1,NA,TRBD1,CATSYSGTGENYGYTF,TGTGCCACCAGTTATTCCGGGACAGGGGAAAACTATGGCTACACCTTC
TRBJ1-3,TRBV4-2,NA,TRBD1,CASSQERQGTYGNTIYF,TGTGCCAGCAGCCAAGAGAGACAGGGGACCTATGGAAACACCATATATTTT
TRBJ1-2,TRBV7-2,NA,NA,CASSPGLEDYGYTF,TGTGCCAGCAGCCCTGGACTGGAAGACTATGGCTACACCTTC
TRBJ1-4,TRBV9,NA,TRBD1,CASSGQGNPRNEKLFF,TGTGCCAGCAGTGGACAGGGGAATCCTCGAAATGAAAAACTGTTTTTT
TRBJ2-5,TRBV2,few,NA,CASGGLRETQYF,TGTGCCAGCGGGGGGTTGAGGGAGACCCAGTACTTC
TRBJ1-5,TRBV6-5,NA,NA,CASSYSPRGQPQHF,TGTGCCAGCAGTTACTCTCCTCGGGGGCAGCCCCAGCATTTT
TRBJ2-1,TRBV28,NA,NA,CASSLMADEQFF,TGTGCCAGCAGTTTAATGGCGGATGAGCAGTTCTTC
TRBJ1-1,TRBV10-2,NA,TRBD1,CASNRGPNTEAFF,TGCGCCAGCAACAGGGGGCCGAACACTGAAGCTTTCTTT
TRBJ1-1,TRBV3-1/TRBV3-2,NA,NA,CASSQWGDTEAFF,TGTGCCAGCAGCCAATGGGGGGACACTGAAGCTTTCTTT
TRBJ2-7,TRBV6-5,NA,NA,CASSYSGRVSYEQYF,TGTGCCAGCAGTTACTCGGGCAGGGTCTCCTACGAGCAGTACTTC
TRBJ1-2,TRBV28,NA,NA,CASSTYGGGSYGYTF,TGTGCCAGCAGTACTTACGGGGGGGGTTCCTATGGCTACACCTTC
TRBJ2-3,TRBV5-1,NA,NA,CASSLVETPPPTDTQYF,TGCGCCAGCAGCTTGGTCGAGACTCCACCACCCACAGATACGCAGTATTTT
TRBJ2-1,TRBV21-1,NA,NA,CARPSATNNEQFF,TGTGCCAGGCCTAGCGCAACTAACAATGAGCAGTTCTTC
TRBJ2-1,TRBV7-8,NA,TRBD2,CASSLIAGLAANEQFF,TGTGCCAGCAGCTTAATTGCGGGACTAGCGGCTAATGAGCAGTTCTTC
TRBJ1-6,TRBV28,many,NA,CASSPTPDSRNSPLHF,TGTGCCAGCAGCCCAACCCCGGACAGCAGGAATTCACCCCTCCACTTT
TRBJ1-1,TRBV2,once,TRBD1,CATMDRANTEAFF,TGTGCCACCATGGACAGGGCCAACACTGAAGCTTTCTTT
TRBJ2-2,TRBV5-1,NA,NA,CASSRGTVNTGELFF,TGCGCCAGCAGCAGGGGGACGGTGAACACCGGGGAGCTGTTTTTT
TRBJ2-7,TRBV28,NA,TRBD2,CASSLTSGSWEQYF,TGTGCCAGCAGTTTAACTAGCGGGAGCTGGGAGCAGTACTTC
TRBJ2-5,TRBV11-3,NA,NA,CASSSENGETQYF,TGTGCCAGCAGCTCCGAGAATGGAGAGACCCAGTACTTC
TRBJ1-2,TRBV5-6,NA,NA,CASSLLADGGYTF,TGTGCCAGCAGCTTGCTTGCGGATGGGGGCTACACCTTC
TRBJ2-7,TRBV7-2,NA,TRBD1,CASSWDRGPEQYF,TGTGCCAGCAGCTGGGACAGGGGTCCCGAGCAGTACTTC
TRBJ1-3,TRBV6-5,NA,NA,CASTTGPGNTIYF,TGTGCCAGCACTACAGGGCCTGGAAACACCATATATTTT
TRBJ1-5,TRBV6-2/TRBV6-3,once,NA,CASSYPLPPRVLSNQPQHF,TGTGCCAGCAGTTACCCCCTTCCACCCAGGGTGTTAAGCAATCAGCCCCAGCATTTT
TRBJ2-7,TRBV28,few,TRBD1,CASNEGADPYEQYF,TGTGCCAGCAACGAGGGGGCAGACCCCTACGAGCAGTACTTC
TRBJ1-4,TRBV6-6,NA,NA,CASSTSGQLEKLFF,NA
TRBJ1-1,TRBV24-1,NA,TRBD1,CATSDFRDSGEAFF,TGTGCCACCAGTGATTTCCGGGACAGCGGTGAAGCTTTCTTT
TRBJ2-6,TRBV30,NA,NA,CAWRIKAGASGANVLTF,TGTGCCTGGAGAATTAAGGCAGGGGCTAGTGGGGCCAACGTCCTGACTTTC
TRBJ2-7,TRBV4-2,NA,TRBD2,CASSDSGASYEQYF,TGTGCCAGCAGTGACAGCGGGGCCTCCTACGAGCAGTACTTC
TRBJ1-2,TRBV10-3,NA,NA,CAISESLDYGYTF,TGTGCCATCAGTGAGTCTTTAGATTATGGCTACACCTTC
TRBJ2-2,TRBV7-9,NA,TRBD2,CASSLRLAGDTGELFF,TGTGCCAGCAGCTTAAGACTAGCGGGAGACACCGGGGAGCTGTTTTTT
TRBJ1-2,TRBV19,NA,NA,CASTSGDNVGYTF,TGTGCCAGTACCTCCGGGGATAATGTTGGCTACACCTTC
TRBJ1-5,TRBV28,NA,NA,CASSPTSADQPQHF,TGTGCCAGCAGTCCAACAAGTGCGGATCAGCCCCAGCATTTT